This TCR beta chain is drawn from a study of T cells in Graves' hyperthyroidism and ophthalmopathy. Study background: Any treatment followed the collection of peripheral blood at initial diagnosis.

Broader study findings: Ophthalmopathy and stable hyperthyroidism were separated by a 13 V-J model. With a median lead of 6.5 months before onset, the model predicted ophthalmopathy.

Exclusion of patients followed from uncontrolled infection, other autoimmune disease, pregnancy or lactation. Using RNA transcripts as the source, TCR beta CDR3 regions were amplified. Carried out on the TCR CDR3, a first-round RT-PCR used the HTBI primer set. From the multiplex PCR reads, TCRdb called clonotypes with MiXCR, one entry per CDR3 protein. The sample has 300,000 to 450,000 distinct CDR3 sequences, 15% to 18% seen once. This clonotype showed up just a few times. Its antigen is unidentified. The V gene lost 4 bases and the J gene lost 6 bases, with 12 bases spanning the gap. CDR1 and CDR2 from the germline V gene are LGHNA and YSLEER. The length of the CDR3 is 13 residues.

Sample: blood. V and J are TRBV4-3 and TRBJ1-2, with D tentatively TRBD1 (5 bases). This TCR came from a woman in her late teens or twenties with Graves' hyperthyroidism that later progressed to Graves' ophthalmopathy. This CDR3 reads CASSPRPRDGYTF. CDR3 DNA: TGCGCCAGCAGCCCTCGCCCCAGGGATGGCTACACCTTC.